The 30 T cell receptor beta chains below were found in one sample sequenced in a study of CD8 T cells in ankylosing spondylitis. Using its own MiXCR run on the 5' RACE reads, TCRdb lists one record per CDR3 protein. The sample yields 200,000 to 250,000 distinct CDR3 sequences, roughly 24% seen once. The sequencing sample was made of blood, either unsorted or a sorted T cell fraction (not recorded which). The receptors come from a male donor with ankylosing spondylitis or in good health (not recorded which).

This chain links TRBV10-1 with TRBJ2-7; 10 bases are shared with TRBD1. The J segment lost 2 bases and the V segment lost 3 bases, leaving 4 bases of the junction unmatched. CDR1 WNHNN and CDR2 SYGVQD come from the germline V gene (reference sequence). The CDR3 spans 15 residues. CDR3 sequence: CASSETGQGAYEQYF. The CDR3 DNA is TGCGCCAGCAGTGAAACAGGACAGGGGGCCTACGAGCAGTACTTC.

The CDR3 coding sequence is TGTGCCAGCAGTTTAGGGGTGGGCGGCTATGGCTACACCTTC. This translates into CASSLGVGGYGYTF. The gene calls are TRBV12-3 or TRBV12-4 and TRBJ1-2; D not resolved. This CDR3 contains 14 residues. V dropped 1 base and J dropped 4 bases, with 10 bases sitting between them.

The sample holds many counts of this clonotype. The rearrangement links TRBV5-1 to TRBJ2-1; 8 nucleotides line up with TRBD1. The V segment lost 6 bases and the J segment 7 bases; nucleotides outside the gene matches: 12. Germline values: CDR1 SGHRS, CDR2 YFSETQ. This CDR3 spans 15 amino acids. The CDR3 DNA reads TGCGCCAGCAAAGGTCGGTCAGGGGGCGAGAATGAGCAGTTCTTC. Translated, it gives CASKGRSGGENEQFF.

This clonotype was detected ten times or more. J is TRBJ2-7 and V is TRBV4-2; D remains ambiguous. Deletions cut 0 bases from V and 2 bases from J, with 5 bases between. Looked up from germline, CDR1 is LGHNA and CDR2 is YNFKEQ. The CDR3 consists of 13 residues. CDR3 nucleotide sequence: TGTGCCAGCAGCCAAGATCGCACCTACGAGCAGTACTTC. Translated, it gives CASSQDRTYEQYF.

As concerns this clonotype: One base away lies a much larger clone, so this may be a sequencing read error. The rearrangement links TRBV20-1 to TRBJ1-1; the match to TRBD1 covers 8 bases. The CDR3 covers 12 residues. The V gene's germline CDR1 is DFQATT and CDR2 SNEGSKA (reference sequence). The CDR3 DNA reads TGCAGTGCGCGACGGGACAGGCCCACGCCGGCCTTT. Encoded protein: CSARRDRPTPAF.

This clonotype was recorded a few times. The chain is built from TRBV28 and TRBJ2-5, with D perhaps being TRBD1 or TRBD2 (5 bases each). Trimming pared 6 bases from V and 5 bases from J, leaving 28 bases between. This CDR3 has 18 amino acids. Germline CDR1 reads MDHEN; CDR2 reads SYDVKM. The CDR3 nucleotides read TGTGCCAGCAGGCCCATGGGTGCGCAGGGACGTACGAGGGAGACCCAGTACTTC. Protein product: CASRPMGAQGRTRETQYF.

This clonotype has just a few counts. The V gene is TRBV7-2, the J gene TRBJ2-1, with 10 bases lining up with TRBD2. The CDR3 covers 15 residues. V trimming: 7 bases; J trimming: 7 bases; junction bases outside the gene matches: 10. Germline assignment: CDR1 SGHTA and CDR2 FQGNSA. CDR3 loop: CASTLGAGGQNEQFF. The CDR3 nucleotides read TGTGCCAGCACCCTCGGAGCGGGAGGGCAGAATGAGCAGTTCTTC.

The chain carries TRBV6-5 and TRBJ2-1; perhaps TRBD2 as D (6 bases). Germline-derived CDR1 and CDR2 are MNHEY and SVGAGI. The CDR3 covers 15 residues. V gave up 2 bases and J gave up 2 bases, with 10 bases separating them. The CDR3 nucleotides read TGTGCCAGCAGTTACCTAGCGTCCCCCTACAATGAGCAGTTCTTC. Translation: CASSYLASPYNEQFF.

The chain recombines TRBV7-8 with TRBJ2-2; TRBD2 aligns across 10 bases. The CDR3 consists of 17 residues. Germline V lookup: CDR1 SGHVS, CDR2 FQNEAQ. The junction had 6 bases not matched to a gene; V was cut back by 0 bases and J by 5 bases. The CDR3 DNA follows: TGTGCCAGCAGCTTAGCGCTAGCGGGAGAGGGTACCGGGGAGCTGTTTTTT. This codes for CASSLALAGEGTGELFF.

This clonotype was seen many times. J is TRBJ1-5 and V is TRBV4-2; D perhaps matches TRBD1 (5 bases). Germline values: CDR1 LGHNA, CDR2 YNFKEQ. This CDR3 comprises 15 residues. The V gene lost 4 bases and the J gene lost 3 bases, with 13 bases spanning the gap. The CDR3 here is CASSPGPGPNQPQHF. CDR3 sequence (DNA): TGTGCCAGCAGCCCGGGACCAGGGCCCAATCAGCCCCAGCATTTT.

For the CDR3, the DNA is TGCAGCGTTGAGGGACAGGGCGTCTCTCCCTACGAGCAGTACTTC. Amino acid sequence: CSVEGQGVSPYEQYF. The chain links TRBV29-1 to TRBJ2-7; 9 nucleotides match TRBD1. V was clipped by 3 bases and J by 2 bases; unmatched bases: 8. CDR1 and CDR2 from the germline V gene are SQVTM and ANQGSEA. The CDR3 has 15 amino acids.

Turning to this clonotype: Given a much more abundant clone one base away, this may be a read error. The chain recombines TRBV6-4 with TRBJ2-1; possible D gene TRBD2, 6 bases. This CDR3 region has 15 residues. Germline V gives CDR1 MRHNA, CDR2 SNTAGT. Trimming cost V 4 bases and J 5 bases, with 15 bases left between them. The CDR3 loop is CASSAHPREDNEQFF. Here the CDR3 DNA reads TGTGCCAGCAGTGCCCATCCAAGGGAGGACAATGAGCAGTTCTTC.

This clonotype was seen ten or more times. In DNA, the CDR3 is TGTGCCAGCAGCCGGGGACAGGGGATAGATCAGCCCCAGCATTTT. Protein sequence: CASSRGQGIDQPQHF. The rearrangement uses TRBV5-6 and TRBJ1-5; 10 bases map to TRBD1. V trimming: 4 bases; J trimming: 5 bases; junction bases outside the gene matches: 6. This CDR3 has 15 amino acids. Germline V gene data show CDR1 as SGHDT and CDR2 as YYEEEE.

This clonotype showed up many times. The chain recombines TRBV7-2 with TRBJ1-4; tentatively, D is TRBD1 (5 bases). The CDR3 sequence is 16 residues long. V was cut by 3 bases and J by 0 bases, with 11 bases left in between. Germline V gene data show CDR1 as SGHTA and CDR2 as FQGNSA. CDR3 bases: TGTGCCAGCAGCTTCTGGGGCGGAACAACTAATGAAAAACTGTTTTTT. Translation: CASSFWGGTTNEKLFF.

This chain connects TRBV18 to TRBJ2-1; D not certain. The CDR3 totals 13 residues. V was clipped by 3 bases and J by 10 bases, with 13 bases between them. Per the germline V gene, CDR1 is KGHSH and CDR2 is LQKENI. CDR3 loop: CASSPPTVEEQFF. The CDR3 DNA reads TGTGCCAGCTCACCGCCCACCGTCGAGGAGCAGTTCTTC.

This clonotype came up a few times. One base away lies a much larger clone, so this may be a sequencing read error. The chain joins TRBV12-3 or TRBV12-4 to TRBJ2-1, with a tentative D call TRBD2 (7 bases). The CDR3 is 19 residues long. CDR3 nucleotides: TGTGCCTGCAGTTTACGGGGCGGCGGGGGCGAGGGGTCGGTCTATGAGCAGTTCTTC. Amino acids: CACSLRGGGGEGSVYEQFF.

There are many counts of this clonotype. The V call is TRBV9, the J call TRBJ2-5; D gene uncertain. Trimming removed 1 base at V and 3 bases at J, with 7 bases between. Germline CDR1 and CDR2: SGDLS and YYNGEE. The length of the CDR3 is 13 residues. The DNA for the CDR3 is TGTGCCAGCAGCGTATCCCCCAAAGAGACCCAGTACTTC. Translation: CASSVSPKETQYF.

In its sample, this clonotype was seen many times. The chain uses TRBV6-1 and TRBJ2-3; 13 bases align to TRBD2. With V trimmed by 4 bases and J by 6 bases, 4 bases remained unmatched. Looked up from germline, CDR1 is MNHNS and CDR2 is SASEGT. The CDR3 loop spans 15 amino acids. CDR3 region: CASSVGTSGKDTQYF. The CDR3 DNA reads TGTGCCAGCAGTGTAGGGACTAGCGGGAAGGATACGCAGTATTTT.

This chain uses TRBV27 with TRBJ2-3; 8 positions match TRBD2. The CDR3 is made up of 15 amino acids. CDR1 MNHEY and CDR2 SMNVEV come from the germline V gene (reference sequence). V shed 10 bases, J shed 6 bases, and the junction held 15 bases outside the gene matches. The chain's CDR3 is CATKDGGAGVDTQYF. DNA for the CDR3: TGTGCCACCAAGGACGGGGGGGCAGGTGTCGATACGCAGTATTTT.

This clonotype has at least ten counts. The CDR3 nucleotides are TGTGCCAGCAGTCTCGTCTACACTGAAGCTTTCTTT. This codes for CASSLVYTEAFF. The chain employs TRBV12-3 or TRBV12-4 and TRBJ1-1; D call uncertain. The ends were cut back, 5 bases at V and 3 bases at J, with 7 bases in the middle. CDR3 size: 12 residues.

This clonotype came up a few times. The chain uses TRBV3-1 and TRBJ2-7; 9 nucleotides line up with TRBD2. Germline-derived CDR1 and CDR2 are LGHDT and YNNKEL (reference sequence). The CDR3 length is 15 residues. The ends lost 2 bases at V and 5 bases at J; junction bases unmatched: 7. CDR3 region: CASSQMYSGSHEQYF. The DNA of the CDR3 is TGTGCCAGCAGCCAAATGTATAGCGGGAGTCACGAGCAGTACTTC.

This clonotype was counted ten times or more. The V gene is TRBV7-2, the J gene TRBJ2-7; TRBD2 aligns across 14 bases. CDR1 SGHTA and CDR2 FQGNSA come from the germline V gene. The V gene end was trimmed by 5 bases and the J gene end by 6 bases; junction bases not matched to a gene: 9. This CDR3 is built from 16 residues. In DNA form, the CDR3 reads TGTGCCAGCAGCAAAAACCGACTAGCGGGAGGGAGCGAGCAGTACTTC. It specifies CASSKNRLAGGSEQYF.

V is TRBV25-1 and J is TRBJ2-1; 11 bases are shared with TRBD1. Germline CDR1 MGHDK, CDR2 SYGVNS. This CDR3 is 16 amino acids long. V gave up 5 bases and J gave up 6 bases; unmatched junction bases: 9. This CDR3 reads CASSRGEGQGVNEQFF. The CDR3 nucleotides are TGTGCCAGCAGTCGGGGTGAGGGACAGGGGGTCAATGAGCAGTTCTTC.

This clonotype was seen ten or more times. The V gene is TRBV20-1, the J gene TRBJ1-2, with D maybe TRBD1 (5 bases). The CDR3 runs 13 residues. V was shortened by 0 bases and J by 7 bases, with 12 bases between the two germline ends. Germline assignment: CDR1 DFQATT and CDR2 SNEGSKA (reference sequence). CDR3 coding DNA: TGCAGTGCTAGAGATGGGAGGGGCTCTGGCTACACCTTC. This gives the protein CSARDGRGSGYTF.

This sequence joins TRBV20-1 and TRBJ2-1; 7 bases map to TRBD2. J lost 6 bases, V lost 3 bases, and 5 bases had no gene match. Germline V CDR1 and CDR2: DFQATT, SNEGSKA (reference sequence). The CDR3 contains 13 residues. Here the CDR3 DNA reads TGCAGTGCTAGGGCCCCGGGGGGCAATGAGCAGTTCTTC. Protein: CSARAPGGNEQFF.

The table lists this clonotype with many counts. The DNA of the CDR3 is TGTGCCAGCAGCCTACTGACAGGGAGAGAGACCCAGTACTTC. Amino acid sequence: CASSLLTGRETQYF. This rearrangement joins TRBV5-5 to TRBJ2-5; 7 positions agree with TRBD1. The CDR3 has 14 amino acids. J lost 4 bases, V lost 4 bases, and 7 bases had no gene match. Germline V gene lookup returns CDR1 SGHKS and CDR2 YYEKEE (reference sequence).

At least ten counts were recorded for this clonotype. This rearrangement joins TRBV5-1 to TRBJ2-1; 11 bases are shared with TRBD2. The V gene end was trimmed by 4 bases and the J gene end by 4 bases; junction bases not matched to a gene: 10. Germline values: CDR1 SGHRS, CDR2 YFSETQ. The CDR3 consists of 17 residues. For the CDR3, the DNA is TGCGCCAGCAGCGCCAGATGGGGACTAGCGGATTACAATGAGCAGTTCTTC. Protein sequence: CASSARWGLADYNEQFF.

The genes are TRBV5-1 and TRBJ2-1; D possibly uses TRBD1 or TRBD2 (5 bases each). There are 15 residues in the CDR3. Germline V gene lookup returns CDR1 SGHRS and CDR2 YFSETQ. The V end lost 6 bases, the J end lost 5 bases, and 18 bases lay between the germline ends. CDR3 in DNA: TGCGCCAGCACCACGAACCCCAGAGGGGACAATGAGCAGTTCTTC. This translates into CASTTNPRGDNEQFF.

This clonotype occurred many times. The chain is built from TRBV29-1 and TRBJ1-5; TRBD1 agrees at 10 bases. This CDR3 has 14 residues. In germline, CDR1 is SQVTM, CDR2 ANQGSEA. Trimming took 6 bases from V and 2 from J; bases not matched to a gene: 4. CDR3 amino acids: CSVGQGTGNQPQHF. CDR3 nucleotide sequence: TGCAGCGTGGGACAGGGGACTGGCAATCAGCCCCAGCATTTT.

The table lists this clonotype with many counts. The J gene is TRBJ1-2, the V gene TRBV10-3, with 7 nucleotides matching TRBD1. Germline V gives CDR1 ENHRY, CDR2 SYGVKD. The CDR3 is 12 residues long. Germline trimming cut 7 bases from V and 7 bases from J; bases unmatched to any gene: 6. The CDR3 DNA reads TGTGCCATCACAGAAGACAGGGCTGGCTACACCTTC. Residues: CAITEDRAGYTF.